This paragraph covers one T cell receptor beta chain sequence. Its antigen is unknown. The data derive from a study of cytomegalovirus exposure and HLA in healthy donors. Findings of the study overall: Analysis was carried out at a later point, and it linked a missense DCLRE1C variant to TCR beta V- and J-gene trimming.

From germline, CDR1 is SGHAT and CDR2 FQNNGV. The CDR3 length is 17 residues. V lost 3 bases and J lost 0; bases outside the gene matches: 6. The PCR used 60 Vbeta and 13 Jbeta primers. Sequencing was performed with immunoSEQ multiplex PCR; in TCRdb, only in-frame clones are kept and a portion is missing. There are 49,000 or so clones in the sample; over 75% occur only once, and about 2.3% lies in the top ten. This receptor was taken from a boy under 18 in good health and CMV-seropositive. The material sequenced was PBMCs. The chain employs TRBV11-2 and TRBJ2-1; 9 bases map to TRBD2. This CDR3 is CASSLVLAGSSYNEQFF. The CDR3 region has the DNA TGTGCCAGCAGCTTGGTGCTAGCGGGGAGCTCCTACAATGAGCAGTTCTTC. Based on the CDR3 plus reference TRBV11-2 and TRBJ2-1, the full variable domain is EAGVAQSPRYKIIEKRQSVAFWCNPISGHATLYWYQQILGQGPKLLIQFQNNGVVDDSQLPKDRFSAERLKGVDSTLKIQPAKLEDSAVYLCASSLVLAGSSYNEQFFGPGTRLTVL.